This T cell receptor beta chain was sequenced for a study of T cell responses to AZD1222 COVID-19 vaccine. Study observations and caveats: Donors skewed white British and female; clonal diversity was possibly underestimated. Baseline seropositivity characterized only a handful of AZD1222 recipients. Vaccination with two AZD1222 doses was followed by a rise in Spike-specific TCR breadth and depth. Nearly half of spike-specific TCRs reportedly go after variant regions that carry no mutations.

Germline V gene sequence: CDR1 SGHNT, CDR2 YYREEE (reference sequence). V gave up 4 bases and J gave up 0 bases; unmatched junction bases: 6. The length of the CDR3 is 16 residues. This clone was observed a single time. The target antigen is unknown. Here immunoSEQ multiplex PCR was the method, and the copy in TCRdb shows in-frame clones only, minus some. There are approximately 73,000 clones in the sample; 80% to 85% occur only once, and 8% to 10% lies in the top ten. The chain links TRBV5-4 to TRBJ1-4, with TRBD1 matching 7 bases. The sample consisted of peripheral blood, taken on day 0 of AZD1222 vaccination. The sequence came from an adult in good health. CDR3 DNA: TGTGCCAGCAGCCAGGGGGGTCCCGCAACTAATGAAAAACTGTTTTTT. Protein sequence: CASSQGGPATNEKLFF.